A single sample is the source of the 20 T cell receptor beta chains below, sequenced in a study of blood T cells in healthy people across ages. A second PCR, run for about 7 to 11 cycles, used a sample-barcoded 5' primer plus a J-beta primer mix. TCRdb analysed the 5' RACE reads with MiXCR anew, one entry per CDR3 protein. The sample has 1.5 million to 2 million distinct CDR3 sequences, around 48% seen once. Sequenced input: blood. The source is a woman in her thirties or forties in good health.

This clonotype was counted only a few times. The rearrangement links TRBV4-3 to TRBJ2-1; D could derive from TRBD1 or TRBD2 (5 bases each). Germline CDR1 LGHNA, CDR2 YSLEER. This CDR3 region has 15 residues. Trimming stripped 0 bases from V and 6 bases from J, with 12 bases between. For the CDR3, the DNA is TGCGCCAGCAGCCAAGATCCGGGACCCCCCAATGAGCAGTTCTTC. Amino acid sequence: CASSQDPGPPNEQFF.

This clonotype was observed a handful of times. V is TRBV2 and J is TRBJ2-3; TRBD2 matches 14 bases. J gave up 5 bases and V 4 bases, and 5 bases lay outside the gene matches. CDR1 is SNHLY, CDR2 FYNNEI, per germline. The CDR3 is 16 amino acids. In DNA, the CDR3 is TGTGCCAGCAGTGGGGGACTAGCGGGGGACCGAGATACGCAGTATTTT. This gives the protein CASSGGLAGDRDTQYF.

The chain recombines TRBV7-8 with TRBJ1-2, with 7 bases that match TRBD1. Per the germline V gene, CDR1 is SGHVS and CDR2 is FQNEAQ. The length of the CDR3 is 13 residues. The V segment lost 3 bases and the J segment 6 bases; nucleotides outside the gene matches: 4. CDR3 loop: CASSLTDRDGYTF. CDR3 bases: TGTGCCAGCAGCTTGACAGACAGGGATGGCTACACCTTC. The whole variable domain, remainder taken from reference TRBV7-8 and TRBJ1-2, is GAGVSQSPRYKVAKRGQDVALRCDPISGHVSLFWYQQALGQGPEFLTYFQNEAQLDKSGLPSDRFFAERPEGSVSTLKIQRTQQEDSAVYLCASSLTDRDGYTFGSGTRLTVV.

V is TRBV20-1 and J is TRBJ2-1; 10 positions agree with TRBD2. After removal of 0 bases from V and 7 bases from J, the junction contained 9 bases not matched to a gene. Germline loops: CDR1 DFQATT, CDR2 SNEGSKA (reference sequence). The CDR3 has 16 amino acids. CDR3 protein: CSARDRVSGGRNEQFF. The CDR3 DNA reads TGCAGTGCTAGAGATCGGGTTAGCGGGGGGAGGAATGAGCAGTTCTTC.

A few counts support this clonotype. The gene calls are TRBV7-6 and TRBJ1-2; D is uncertain. The ends were cut back, 5 bases at V and 1 base at J, with 8 bases in the middle. The CDR3 extends over 13 amino acids. Germline V gives CDR1 SGHVS, CDR2 FNYEAQ. The CDR3 is CASSQTDNYGYTF. The CDR3 bases are TGTGCCAGCAGCCAGACGGATAACTATGGCTACACCTTC.

V usage is TRBV24-1 and J usage is TRBJ1-2, with TRBD1 as a possible D gene (5 bases). The CDR3 length is 16 residues. Between the trimmed V and J ends, which lost 3 bases and 4 bases, there was a span of 17 bases. The V gene's germline CDR1 is KGHDR and CDR2 SFDVKD. CDR3 coding DNA: TGTGCCACCAGTGATCCCCCGGGTGGGGGTAGCTATGGCTACACCTTC. This translates into CATSDPPGGGSYGYTF.

This clonotype has only a few counts. This sequence joins TRBV5-5 and TRBJ2-4, with TRBD1 as a possible D gene (6 bases). The DNA end is more similar to TRBJ2-7, so the J call may be wrong. The CDR3 has 14 residues. Germline V lookup: CDR1 SGHKS, CDR2 YYEKEE (reference sequence). In nucleotides, the CDR3 is TGTGCCAGCAGCTTGGGGGATACAGGGCCCGAGCAGTACTTC. Translated: CASSLGDTGPEQYF.

The chain uses TRBV27 and TRBJ2-7; D gene unclear. Germline loops: CDR1 MNHEY, CDR2 SMNVEV (reference sequence). Trimming cost V 3 bases and J 3 bases, with 9 bases left between them. CDR3 length: 13 residues. CDR3 nucleotides: TGTGCCAGCAGTTTTAAAAAGGGCTACGAGCAGTACTTC. This translates into CASSFKKGYEQYF.

The chain links TRBV28 to TRBJ1-1; perhaps TRBD1 as D (6 bases). CDR1 MDHEN and CDR2 SYDVKM come from the germline V gene. The CDR3 totals 12 residues. V was shortened by 4 bases and J by 6 bases, with 9 bases between the two germline ends. The CDR3 DNA follows: TGTGCCAGCAGTTCCCCAGGGGCTGAAGCTTTCTTT. This codes for CASSSPGAEAFF.

The chain couples TRBV6-5 to TRBJ2-7, with 8 bases lining up with TRBD1. V gave up 4 bases and J gave up 2 bases; unmatched junction bases: 7. This CDR3 spans 15 amino acids. The V gene's germline CDR1 is MNHEY and CDR2 SVGAGI. The CDR3 DNA reads TGTGCCAGCAGTTCCGGACAGGGCGACCCCTACGAGCAGTACTTC. Its translation is CASSSGQGDPYEQYF.

In its sample, this clonotype was seen a few times. V is TRBV6-5 and J is TRBJ1-2; D not resolved. The V end lost 0 bases, the J end lost 7 bases, and 9 bases lay between the germline ends. CDR1 is MNHEY and CDR2 is SVGAGI in the germline V gene. This CDR3 is built from 13 residues. Here the CDR3 DNA reads TGTGCCAGCAGTTACTCGTGGGCGGGTGGCTACACCTTC. Translation gives CASSYSWAGGYTF.

V gene TRBV5-1 combines with J gene TRBJ2-7, with 10 bases lining up with TRBD2. The closer fit of TRBJ2-4 to the DNA end suggests the J call may be wrong. Germline V gives CDR1 SGHRS, CDR2 YFSETQ. The CDR3 is 19 amino acids. The CDR3 loop is CASSPRVAGGPLAKNIQYF. Written as DNA, the CDR3 is TGCGCCAGCAGCCCTCGGGTAGCGGGGGGTCCACTAGCCAAAAACATTCAGTACTTC.

The V and J genes are TRBV14 and TRBJ2-1, with 8 bases fitting TRBD2. The germline CDR1 and CDR2 sequences are SGHDN and FVKESK. The J segment lost 0 bases and the V segment lost 1 base, leaving 2 bases of the junction unmatched. The CDR3 spans 16 residues. The CDR3 sequence is CASSQALAGSYNEQFF. The CDR3 DNA is TGTGCCAGCAGCCAAGCTCTAGCGGGCTCCTACAATGAGCAGTTCTTC.

This clonotype was detected only once. The CDR3 sequence: CASSLGGSRGDTQYF. The CDR3 nucleotides read TGTGCCAGCAGCTTAGGCGGGTCCCGCGGAGATACGCAGTATTTT. V gene TRBV7-6 combines with J gene TRBJ2-3; TRBD2 might be the D (5 bases). Per the germline V gene, CDR1 is SGHVS and CDR2 is FNYEAQ. This CDR3 contains 15 residues. Deletions cut 1 base from V and 5 bases from J, with 13 bases between.

The rearrangement links TRBV28 to TRBJ1-1, with no clear D. This CDR3 is 14 amino acids long. With 9 bases removed from V and 0 bases from J, the gap between germline ends came to 14 bases. Germline V gene lookup returns CDR1 MDHEN and CDR2 SYDVKM. The CDR3: CASQDTVMNTEAFF. The CDR3 bases are TGTGCCAGTCAAGACACAGTTATGAACACTGAAGCTTTCTTT.

This clonotype has a handful of counts. The gene calls are TRBV5-1 and TRBJ1-2, with D unresolved. The V gene lost 3 bases and the J gene lost 2 bases, with 8 bases spanning the gap. The CDR3 runs to 13 residues. Germline V gene lookup returns CDR1 SGHRS and CDR2 YFSETQ. This CDR3 is CASSSEANYGYTF. As DNA, the CDR3 is TGCGCCAGCAGCTCGGAGGCCAACTATGGCTACACCTTC.

The table lists this clonotype with a count of one. This sequence joins TRBV12-3 or TRBV12-4 and TRBJ2-1; D assignment may be TRBD1 or TRBD2 (5 bases each). Trimming took off 4 bases at V and 2 bases at J, with 12 bases between the two ends. The CDR3 runs 15 residues. Here the CDR3 reads CASSSWDAAYNEQFF. The CDR3 nucleotides read TGTGCCAGCAGTTCCTGGGACGCCGCCTACAATGAGCAGTTCTTC.

V gene TRBV20-1 combines with J gene TRBJ2-5; no reliable D call. Germline V lookup: CDR1 DFQATT, CDR2 SNEGSKA (reference sequence). This CDR3 region has 12 residues. Trimming took 2 bases from V and 2 from J, leaving 6 bases between them. DNA of the CDR3: TGCAGTGCTAGATCGGTTCAAGAGACCCAGTACTTC. Protein sequence: CSARSVQETQYF.

This clonotype was observed a handful of times. The CDR3 protein is CASSVPSSGTHSEQFF. The CDR3 DNA is TGTGCCAGCAGCGTACCATCTAGCGGGACCCACAGTGAGCAGTTCTTC. The chain joins TRBV9 to TRBJ2-1; 9 bases are shared with TRBD2. This CDR3 spans 16 amino acids. Unmatched junction bases numbered 11, after V lost 1 base and J lost 9 bases. CDR1 and CDR2 from the germline V gene are SGDLS and YYNGEE.

The rearrangement links TRBV7-8 to TRBJ2-3, with a possible D match to TRBD2 (5 bases). The germline CDR1 and CDR2 sequences are SGHVS and FQNEAQ. The CDR3 loop spans 14 amino acids. V was pared by 7 bases and J by 1 base, with 12 bases between. CDR3 in DNA: TGTGCCAGCACCCCGGGGTCACGCACAGATACGCAGTATTTT. It translates to CASTPGSRTDTQYF.